This T cell receptor beta chain was identified during a study of control samples from healthy donors and cancer patients. Data came from immunoSEQ multiplex PCR; TCRdb stores just in-frame clones and leaves some out. The data hold 150,000 or so clones, with about 94% observed a single time. This CDR3 is built from 14 residues. Trimming cost V 5 bases and J 2 bases, with 12 bases left between them. Germline-derived CDR1 and CDR2 are MNHEY and SMNVEV (reference sequence). The sequencing sample was made of blood. The origin of this receptor is a man in his forties in good health. The rearrangement links TRBV27 to TRBJ1-2; D is possibly TRBD1 (5 bases). The CDR3 DNA sequence: TGTGCCAGCAGTCAAGTGGGGGACAACTATGGCTACACCTTC. This sequence encodes CASSQVGDNYGYTF.